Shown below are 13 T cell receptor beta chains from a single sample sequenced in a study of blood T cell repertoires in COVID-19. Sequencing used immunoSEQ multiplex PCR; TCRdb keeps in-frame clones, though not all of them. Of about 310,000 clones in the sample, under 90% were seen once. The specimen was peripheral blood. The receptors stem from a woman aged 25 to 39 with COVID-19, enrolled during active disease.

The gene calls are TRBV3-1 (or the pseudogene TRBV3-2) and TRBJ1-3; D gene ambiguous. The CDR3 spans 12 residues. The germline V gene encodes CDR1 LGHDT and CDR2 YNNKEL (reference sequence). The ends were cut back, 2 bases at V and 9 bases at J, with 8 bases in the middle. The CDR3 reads CASSQIGGTIYF. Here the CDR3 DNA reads TGTGCCAGCAGCCAAATCGGCGGCACCATATATTTT.

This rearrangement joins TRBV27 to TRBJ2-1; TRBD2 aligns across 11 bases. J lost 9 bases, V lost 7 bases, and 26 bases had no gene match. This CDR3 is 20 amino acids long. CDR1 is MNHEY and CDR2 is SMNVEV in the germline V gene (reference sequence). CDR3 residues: CASTSSPNSGRARSYGEQFF. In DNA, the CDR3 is TGTGCCAGCACCTCCTCCCCTAATAGCGGGAGGGCCCGTTCATATGGTGAGCAGTTCTTC.

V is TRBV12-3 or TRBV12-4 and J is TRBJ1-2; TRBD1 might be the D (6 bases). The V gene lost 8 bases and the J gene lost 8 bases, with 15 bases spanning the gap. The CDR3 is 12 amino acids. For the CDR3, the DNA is TGTGCCAGCGGCAGGGGATTAATCGGCTACACCTTC. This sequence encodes CASGRGLIGYTF.

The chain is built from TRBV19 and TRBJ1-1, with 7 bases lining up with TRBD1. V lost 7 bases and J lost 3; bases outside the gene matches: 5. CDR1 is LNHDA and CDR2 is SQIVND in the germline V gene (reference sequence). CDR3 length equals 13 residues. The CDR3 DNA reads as TGTGCCAGTACAGGCAGGGGGTACACTGAAGCTTTCTTT. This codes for CASTGRGYTEAFF. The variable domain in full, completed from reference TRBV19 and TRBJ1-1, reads DGGITQSPKYLFRKEGQNVTLSCEQNLNHDAMYWYRQDPGQGLRLIYYSQIVNDFQKGDIAEGYSVSREKKESFPLTVTSAQKNPTAFYLCASTGRGYTEAFFGQGTRLTVV.

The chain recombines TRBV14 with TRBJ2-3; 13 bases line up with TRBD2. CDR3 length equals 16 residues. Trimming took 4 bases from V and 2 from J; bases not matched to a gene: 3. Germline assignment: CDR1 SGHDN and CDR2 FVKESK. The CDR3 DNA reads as TGTGCCAGCAGCCCACTAGCGGGAGGGCTCACAGATACGCAGTATTTT. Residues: CASSPLAGGLTDTQYF.

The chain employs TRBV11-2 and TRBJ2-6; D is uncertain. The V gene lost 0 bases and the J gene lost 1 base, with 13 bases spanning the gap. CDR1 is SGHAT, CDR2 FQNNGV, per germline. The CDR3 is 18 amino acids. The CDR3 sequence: CASSLDRASLSGANVLTF. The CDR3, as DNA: TGTGCCAGCAGCTTAGATCGTGCTTCACTTTCTGGGGCCAACGTCCTGACTTTC.

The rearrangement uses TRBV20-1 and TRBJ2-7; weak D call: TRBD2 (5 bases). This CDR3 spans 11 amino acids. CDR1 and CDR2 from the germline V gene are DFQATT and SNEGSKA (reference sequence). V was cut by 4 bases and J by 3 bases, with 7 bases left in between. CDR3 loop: CSAKDFYEQYF. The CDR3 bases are TGCAGTGCTAAGGACTTCTACGAGCAGTACTTC.

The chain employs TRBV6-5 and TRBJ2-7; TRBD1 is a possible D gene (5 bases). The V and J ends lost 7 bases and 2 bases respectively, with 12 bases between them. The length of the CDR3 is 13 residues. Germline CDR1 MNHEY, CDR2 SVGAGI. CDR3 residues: CASTRGSPYEQYF. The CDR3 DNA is TGTGCCAGCACTAGGGGCTCTCCCTACGAGCAGTACTTC.

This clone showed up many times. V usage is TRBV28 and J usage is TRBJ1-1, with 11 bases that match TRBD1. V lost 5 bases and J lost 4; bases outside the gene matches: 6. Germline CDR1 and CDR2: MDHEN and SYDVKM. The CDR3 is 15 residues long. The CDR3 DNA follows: TGTGCCAGCAGTGTCTCCGGGACAGGGGGCACTGAAGCTTTCTTT. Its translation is CASSVSGTGGTEAFF.

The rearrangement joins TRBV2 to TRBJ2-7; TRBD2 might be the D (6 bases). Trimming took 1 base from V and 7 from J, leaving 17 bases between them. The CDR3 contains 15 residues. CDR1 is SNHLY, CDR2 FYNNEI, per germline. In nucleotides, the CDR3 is TGTGCCAGCAGTGAAGGGGAGGCACTCCTGGGGGAGCAGTACTTC. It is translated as CASSEGEALLGEQYF.

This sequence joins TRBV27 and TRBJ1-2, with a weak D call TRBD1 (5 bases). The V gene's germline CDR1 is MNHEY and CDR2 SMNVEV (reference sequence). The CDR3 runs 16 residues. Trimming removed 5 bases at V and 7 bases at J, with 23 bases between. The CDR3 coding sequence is TGTGCCAGCAGTCCCTCCCTTGACAGATTCGGGAGTGGCTACACCTTC. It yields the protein CASSPSLDRFGSGYTF.

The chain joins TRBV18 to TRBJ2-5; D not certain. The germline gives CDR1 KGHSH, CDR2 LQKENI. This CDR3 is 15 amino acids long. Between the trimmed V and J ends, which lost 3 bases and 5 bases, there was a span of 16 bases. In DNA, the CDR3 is TGTGCCAGCTCACCTTTTAATTCAGGATGGGAGACCCAGTACTTC. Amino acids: CASSPFNSGWETQYF.

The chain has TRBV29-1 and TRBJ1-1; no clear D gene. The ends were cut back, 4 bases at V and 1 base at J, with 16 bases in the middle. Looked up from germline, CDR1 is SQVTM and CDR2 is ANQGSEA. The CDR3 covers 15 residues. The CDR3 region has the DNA TGCAGCGTTGCGCTATCCTACAGTCAGAACACTGAAGCTTTCTTT. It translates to CSVALSYSQNTEAFF.